This entry lists 19 T cell receptor beta chains sequenced from one sample in a study of shared clonotypes between healthy human individuals. This table comes from immunoSEQ multiplex PCR, and its TCRdb copy is limited to in-frame clones, with some not included. The data hold about 1,500,000 clones, with 95% to 97% observed a single time. Material for sequencing was naive CD4+ T cells sorted from blood. Subset meaning: CD45RA+ positively selected. These receptors all stem from a man younger than 45 in good health.

The rearrangement joins TRBV11-3 to TRBJ2-3; 12 nucleotides agree with TRBD1. CDR3 length equals 15 residues. Per germline, CDR1 SGHNT and CDR2 YENEEA. With 5 bases clipped from V and 6 bases from J, the junction kept 6 bases outside the gene matches. In nucleotides, the CDR3 is TGTGCCAGCAGCCATGGGGACAGGGGGCGGGATACGCAGTATTTT. Translating it yields CASSHGDRGRDTQYF.

The chain links TRBV27 to TRBJ2-3; 15 positions agree with TRBD2. Germline V lookup: CDR1 MNHEY, CDR2 SMNVEV (reference sequence). This CDR3 comprises 17 residues. After removal of 5 bases from V and 4 bases from J, the junction contained 7 bases not matched to a gene. The CDR3: CASSPRTSGRAADTQYF. DNA of the CDR3: TGTGCCAGCAGTCCGAGGACTAGCGGGAGGGCCGCAGATACGCAGTATTTT.

The chain recombines TRBV7-9 with TRBJ2-1; a weak D match, TRBD2 (6 bases). The germline gives CDR1 SEHNR, CDR2 FQNEAQ (reference sequence). The CDR3 sequence is 9 residues long. V lost 11 bases and J lost 9, with 8 bases in between. CDR3 loop: CAVGGEQFF. The CDR3 DNA reads as TGTGCCGTGGGGGGTGAGCAGTTCTTC.

This clone was observed a handful of times. Other DNA sequences of this sample code for an identical CDR3. This rearrangement joins TRBV9 to TRBJ2-3; 9 positions match TRBD1. This CDR3 region has 14 residues. The V segment lost 3 bases and the J segment 3 bases; nucleotides outside the gene matches: 2. From germline, CDR1 is SGDLS and CDR2 YYNGEE. The CDR3 DNA is TGTGCCAGCAGCGCAGGACAGGGGACAGATACGCAGTATTTT. It codes for CASSAGQGTDTQYF.

The V call is TRBV7-3, the J call TRBJ2-1; 13 nucleotides agree with TRBD2. Germline values: CDR1 SGHTA, CDR2 FQGTGA. V dropped 4 bases and J dropped 8; count of bases not matched to a gene: 8. This CDR3 spans 16 amino acids. CDR3 DNA sequence: TGTGCCAGCAGCTCAGGACTAGCGGGAGTTAGGGATGAGCAGTTCTTC. Protein product: CASSSGLAGVRDEQFF. The complete variable domain, with remaining parts taken from reference TRBV7-3 and TRBJ2-1, reads GAGVSQTPSNKVTEKGKYVELRCDPISGHTALYWYRQSLGQGPEFLIYFQGTGAADDSGLPNDRFFAVRPEGSVSTLKIQRTERGDSAVYLCASSSGLAGVRDEQFFGPGTRLTVL.

V and J are TRBV2 and TRBJ2-1; 7 bases match TRBD2. This CDR3 region has 17 residues. The junction had 14 bases not matched to a gene; V was cut back by 6 bases and J by 3 bases. Germline-derived CDR1 and CDR2 are SNHLY and FYNNEI. Here the CDR3 DNA reads TGTGCCAGCAGGGCTAGCGGCCCCTTCTCTCACTACAATGAGCAGTTCTTC. This sequence encodes CASRASGPFSHYNEQFF. The full variable domain, with the rest looked up from reference TRBV2 and TRBJ2-1, is EPEVTQTPSHQVTQMGQEVILRCVPISNHLYFYWYRQILGQKVEFLVSFYNNEISEKSEIFDDQFSVERPDGSNFTLKIRSTKLEDSAMYFCASRASGPFSHYNEQFFGPGTRLTVL.

The CDR3 spells CASTMDRGGDTQYF. The CDR3 DNA sequence: TGCGCCAGCACGATGGACAGGGGAGGAGATACGCAGTATTTT. The chain couples TRBV5-1 to TRBJ2-3, with TRBD1 identical over 9 bases. The CDR3 has 14 amino acids. From germline, CDR1 is SGHRS and CDR2 YFSETQ. Trimming took 6 bases from V and 5 from J; bases not matched to a gene: 7.

V usage is TRBV5-1 and J usage is TRBJ2-5; TRBD1 agrees at 7 bases. Trimming took 0 bases from V and 1 from J; bases not matched to a gene: 3. There are 15 residues in the CDR3. CDR1 SGHRS and CDR2 YFSETQ come from the germline V gene. This CDR3 is CASSLERGLQETQYF. The DNA of the CDR3 is TGCGCCAGCAGCTTGGAAAGGGGGCTCCAAGAGACCCAGTACTTC.

The chain combines TRBV30 with TRBJ2-1, with D perhaps TRBD2 (7 bases). The V and J ends lost 1 base and 3 bases respectively, with 13 bases between them. The germline gives CDR1 GTSNPN, CDR2 SVGIG (reference sequence). CDR3 length: 15 residues. The CDR3 spells CAWSGGGAIYNEQFF. CDR3 nucleotides: TGTGCCTGGAGTGGTGGGGGGGCGATCTACAATGAGCAGTTCTTC.

The genes are TRBV9 and TRBJ2-2; unclear D gene. V lost 4 bases and J lost 4, with 14 bases in between. Germline CDR1 and CDR2: SGDLS and YYNGEE. The CDR3 is 15 residues long. The CDR3 here is CASSPRVLSTGELFF. Here the CDR3 DNA reads TGTGCCAGCAGCCCAAGGGTATTGAGCACCGGGGAGCTGTTTTTT.

Remarks on this clone: The identical CDR3 is also encoded by other nucleotide sequences in the sample. The J gene is TRBJ2-3, the V gene TRBV18; D is unclear. The V end was cut by 3 bases, the J end by 1 base, with 2 bases between. This CDR3 region has 12 residues. The germline CDR1 and CDR2 sequences are KGHSH and LQKENI. CDR3 amino acids: CASSPRTDTQYF. CDR3 nucleotides: TGTGCCAGCTCACCGCGCACAGATACGCAGTATTTT.

CDR3 sequence: CASSKRQVYNEQFF. The CDR3 nucleotides read TGTGCCAGTAGTAAACGACAGGTTTACAATGAGCAGTTCTTC. The rearrangement joins TRBV19 to TRBJ2-1; D is possibly TRBD1 (6 bases). The CDR3 totals 14 residues. V was pared by 4 bases and J by 4 bases, with 11 bases between. Germline V gene lookup returns CDR1 LNHDA and CDR2 SQIVND (reference sequence).

V gene TRBV11-3 combines with J gene TRBJ2-3; 8 bases align to TRBD1. V dropped 5 bases and J dropped 8; count of bases not matched to a gene: 12. The CDR3 totals 15 residues. Germline CDR1 and CDR2: SGHNT and YENEEA. The CDR3 nucleotides read TGTGCCAGCAGCACCGGACAGGGACGAGAGGCTACGCAGTATTTT. This codes for CASSTGQGREATQYF.

V gene TRBV6-5 combines with J gene TRBJ2-7; tentative D call: TRBD2 (5 bases). Germline-derived CDR1 and CDR2 are MNHEY and SVGAGI. Trimming left V 5 bases short and J 9 bases short, with 14 bases between. This CDR3 contains 12 residues. The CDR3 DNA reads TGTGCCAGCAGTGACACCAAACTAGGGCAGTACTTC. Its protein is CASSDTKLGQYF.

The chain has TRBV19 and TRBJ2-3, with 9 bases fitting TRBD1. Unmatched junction bases numbered 7, after V lost 4 bases and J lost 2 bases. The CDR3 consists of 16 residues. Germline V gene sequence: CDR1 LNHDA, CDR2 SQIVND (reference sequence). The DNA of the CDR3 is TGTGCCAGTAGTACTCTACAGGGGGCATACACAGATACGCAGTATTTT. Translation gives CASSTLQGAYTDTQYF.

The chain is built from TRBV10-3 and TRBJ1-4; 11 nucleotides match TRBD1. Losses at the gene ends were 10 bases for V and 8 bases for J; bases not matched to a gene: 6. CDR3 length: 13 residues. Germline V lookup: CDR1 ENHRY, CDR2 SYGVKD. The CDR3 protein is CASGQGAFEKLFF. CDR3 nucleotide sequence: TGTGCCAGCGGACAGGGGGCCTTCGAAAAACTGTTTTTT.

This chain joins TRBV11-2 and TRBJ2-1; 7 nucleotides agree with TRBD1. The J segment lost 6 bases and the V segment lost 3 bases, leaving 8 bases of the junction unmatched. CDR1 and CDR2 from the germline V gene are SGHAT and FQNNGV. The CDR3 has 15 amino acids. The CDR3 spells CASSFQGTVGNEQFF. The DNA of the CDR3 is TGTGCCAGCAGCTTTCAGGGGACAGTTGGCAATGAGCAGTTCTTC.

V and J are TRBV29-1 and TRBJ2-7; the match to TRBD1 covers 10 bases. V dropped 7 bases and J dropped 6; count of bases not matched to a gene: 6. Germline V CDR1 and CDR2: SQVTM, ANQGSEA. The CDR3 extends over 12 amino acids. The CDR3 loop reads CSGTTGGFEQYF. For the CDR3, the DNA is TGCAGCGGGACGACAGGGGGCTTCGAGCAGTACTTC.

The V gene is TRBV18, the J gene TRBJ2-1; 8 bases fit TRBD1. From germline, CDR1 is KGHSH and CDR2 LQKENI. V lost 7 bases to trimming and J lost 12 bases; unmatched junction nucleotides: 20. The length of the CDR3 is 16 residues. The CDR3: CASYIPGQELGLGQFF. The CDR3 coding sequence is TGTGCCAGCTACATTCCGGGACAGGAATTGGGGCTTGGGCAGTTCTTC. The full variable domain, rest sourced from reference TRBV18 and TRBJ2-1, is NAGVMQNPRHLVRRRGQEARLRCSPMKGHSHVYWYRQLPEEGLKFMVYLQKENIIDESGMPKERFSAEFPKEGPSILRIQQVVRGDSAAYFCASYIPGQELGLGQFFGPGTRLTVL.